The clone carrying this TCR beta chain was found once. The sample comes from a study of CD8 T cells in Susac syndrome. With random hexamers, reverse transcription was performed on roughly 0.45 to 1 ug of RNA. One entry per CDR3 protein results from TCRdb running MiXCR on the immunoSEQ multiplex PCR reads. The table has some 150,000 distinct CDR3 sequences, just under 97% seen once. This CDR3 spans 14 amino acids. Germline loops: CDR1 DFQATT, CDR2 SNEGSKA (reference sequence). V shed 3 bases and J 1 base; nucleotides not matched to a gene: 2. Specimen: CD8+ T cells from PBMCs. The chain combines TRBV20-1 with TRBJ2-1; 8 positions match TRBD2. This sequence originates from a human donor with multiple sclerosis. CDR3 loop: CSARAGGSYNEQFF. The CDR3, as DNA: TGCAGTGCTAGGGCGGGGGGATCCTACAATGAGCAGTTCTTC.